This entry concerns a single TCR beta chain. Methods used by the authors: Cell counts per sample came from amplifying reference gene primers. Measured with immunoSEQ multiplex PCR; TCRdb has only the in-frame clones, and not every one. V and J calls and clone size are copied from that table; D and trimming were computed from the DNA. The sample carries some 290,000 clones, about nine tenths recorded once. These data are taken from a study of blood T cell repertoires in COVID-19. The sample taken for sequencing was peripheral blood. This clonotype was sampled from a woman aged 50 to 60 who had recovered from COVID-19.

The CDR3 protein is CASSPMGGRVTGELFF. The CDR3 nucleotides are TGTGCCAGCAGTCCGATGGGGGGAAGAGTCACCGGGGAGCTGTTTTTT. The genes are TRBV27 and TRBJ2-2, with a tentative D call TRBD2 (6 bases). V was pared by 5 bases and J by 4 bases, with 17 bases between. The CDR3 contains 16 residues. CDR1 and CDR2 from the germline V gene are MNHEY and SMNVEV (reference sequence).